Listed below are T cell receptor beta chains from one sample, sequenced in a study of blood T cell repertoires in COVID-19. TCRdb's table, derived via immunoSEQ multiplex PCR, lists solely in-frame clones and lacks some. This table holds hundreds of thousands of clones, 83% found once. Source material: PBMCs or T cells enriched from blood (not recorded which). These receptors were obtained from a woman in her 50s who had been exposed to COVID-19. Each CDR3 is given without its conserved first and last residue. The order of the fields is V gene, J gene, CDR3 length, CDR3 protein.

>TRBV29-1|TRBJ1-2|12
SVEVRGSDYGYT
>TRBV19|TRBJ1-5|14
ASSIGRRTSRQPQH
>TRBV9|TRBJ1-5|15
ASSPHGAETGNQPQH
>TRBV7-9|TRBJ1-1|9
ASGGSTEAF
>TRBV19|TRBJ2-4|11
ASREGPKNIQY
>TRBV5-4|TRBJ2-4|13
ASSLEGFASNIQY
>TRBV6-5|TRBJ1-1|12
ASRDRGGGGEAF
>TRBV7-3|TRBJ2-1|17
ASSLYSPEVAGGNLGQF
>TRBV7-2|TRBJ2-3|13
ASSLIAGNTDTQY
>TRBV9|TRBJ1-1|14
ASSPTGTGGWGEAF
>TRBV7-2|TRBJ1-2|12
ASSRGGTNYGYT
>TRBV7-3|TRBJ1-6|13
ASSASGVDNSPLH
>TRBV5-4|TRBJ1-1|10
ASSFPGIEAF
>TRBV18|TRBJ1-3|12
ASSSSTSGNTIY
>TRBV9|TRBJ2-3|12
ASSLGLAPDTQY
>TRBV6-2/TRBV6-3|TRBJ1-2|11
ASSYNSRYGYT
>TRBV14|TRBJ2-2|13
ASSRNAGALGELF
>TRBV5-1|TRBJ2-7|12
ASSPGQGWYEQY
>TRBV19|TRBJ1-5|12
ASSIEDRDQPQH
>TRBV18|TRBJ1-1|14
ASSSGQGGRYTEAF
>TRBV11-2|TRBJ2-7|13
ASSPQSVSANEQY
>TRBV24-1|TRBJ2-6|15
ATSDPSLSSGANVLT
>TRBV13|TRBJ1-4|13
ASSTRTGWGEKLF
>TRBV2|TRBJ2-7|12
ASSQWPLTGALL
>TRBV9|TRBJ1-1|14
ASSSRDSIMNTEAF
>TRBV27|TRBJ1-6|11
ASTDLGGSPLH
>TRBV19|TRBJ1-4|11
ASSSFIGEKLF
>TRBV6-6|TRBJ1-6|12
ASSYPEAGPPLH
>TRBV3-1/TRBV3-2|TRBJ2-2|15
ASSQDGTSGPTGELF
>TRBV5-1|TRBJ2-7|12
ASSLGGGTYEQY
>TRBV5-1|TRBJ1-2|11
ASSLAGGGGYT
>TRBV27|TRBJ1-3|13
ASRPLRDPGNTIY
>TRBV19|TRBJ1-1|9
ASSEWTEAF
>TRBV11-2|TRBJ1-5|16
ASSLGSIGGGRPQPQH
>TRBV7-2|TRBJ2-7|12
ASSLSGGADEQY
>TRBV19|TRBJ2-2|13
ASSPDRVGTGELF
>TRBV5-1|TRBJ2-5|11
ASSPGQLETQY
>TRBV7-8|TRBJ1-5|12
ASSLATFNQPQH
>TRBV21-1|TRBJ1-5|15
ASSKGPREFDNQPQH
>TRBV9|TRBJ1-1|10
ASSGWTGEAF
>TRBV12-3/TRBV12-4|TRBJ1-1|11
ASSWGGNTEAF
>TRBV11-2|TRBJ2-3|11
ASSRGGEGTQY
>TRBV21-1|TRBJ2-5|11
ASGHRELETQY
>TRBV5-1|TRBJ2-5|13
ASSLVGKEEETQY
>TRBV6-6|TRBJ1-1|11
ASRRQGSVSAF
>TRBV5-5|TRBJ1-2|11
ASSSDSLYGYT
>TRBV25-1|TRBJ2-1|12
ASSKRVSYNEQF
>TRBV28|TRBJ1-2|14
ASSSAGTGGEHGYT
>TRBV6-1|TRBJ1-4|12
ASSEWGPDEKLF
>TRBV7-6|TRBJ2-2|14
ASTMRGRGSTGELF
>TRBV7-9|TRBJ2-7|12
ASSAGQGLYEQY
>TRBV18|TRBJ2-5|13
ASSRGTTWQETQY
>TRBV9|TRBJ2-1|11
ASSVSSGNEQF
>TRBV27|TRBJ1-6|11
ASSAYRGAPLH
>TRBV5-6|TRBJ1-2|14
ASSSIYGGQFYGYT
>TRBV4-1|TRBJ1-3|14
ASSLGHTFSGNTIY
>TRBV13|TRBJ1-6|15
ASSLGQAGSYNSPLH